These T cell receptor beta chains were read from a single sample in a study of OX40 agonist ivuxolimab in advanced cancers. Libraries were prepared by immunoSEQ multiplex PCR; TCRdb keeps only in-frame clonotypes and omits some of them. The table has around 60,000 clones, roughly nine tenths seen once. Material: CD4+ or CD8+ T cells sorted from blood, obtained in a trial of the OX40 agonist ivuxolimab. The receptors were gathered from an adult with an advanced solid tumor such as melanoma, head and neck, liver or kidney cancer. Each CDR3 is given with its conserved first and last residue. D genes are given only for firm matches. The size field is filled for only some rows; it gives once, few, many or a size class.

clone_size d_call j_call v_call cdr3_aa cdr3_nt
. . TRBJ1-5 TRBV6-5 CASSLDPKNQPQHF TGTGCCAGCAGCCTTGACCCTAAAAATCAGCCCCAGCATTTT
. . TRBJ2-1 TRBV10-3 CAIRLSIADNEQFF TGTGCCATCAGACTTAGCATAGCGGACAATGAGCAGTTCTTC
. . TRBJ1-5 TRBV6-6 CASSLWDNQPQHF TGTGCCAGCAGTTTATGGGACAATCAGCCCCAGCATTTT
. TRBD2 TRBJ2-5 TRBV5-1 CASSLFAGAKETQYF TGCGCCAGCAGCTTGTTTGCGGGAGCAAAAGAGACCCAGTACTTC
. . TRBJ2-5 TRBV5-8 CASSLDGGASETQYF TGTGCCAGCAGCTTGGACGGCGGGGCTAGTGAGACCCAGTACTTC
once TRBD1 TRBJ1-2 TRBV5-8 CASPRGPYGYTF TGTGCCAGCCCCAGGGGGCCTTATGGCTACACCTTC
once . TRBJ2-2 TRBV5-1 CASRLQGNTGELFF TGCGCCAGCAGGTTACAGGGAAACACCGGGGAGCTGTTTTTT
once TRBD2 TRBJ2-3 TRBV7-3 CASSLTVAGGPGTDTQYF TGTGCCAGCAGCTTAACGGTAGCGGGAGGGCCGGGTACGGATACGCAGTATTTT
. . TRBJ1-3 TRBV9 CASSPSQGNTIYF TGTGCCAGCAGCCCCTCACAGGGAAACACCATATATTTT
. TRBD2 TRBJ2-2 TRBV10-3 CAISESSGNTGELFF TGTGCCATCAGTGAGTCTAGCGGGAATACCGGGGAGCTGTTTTTT
. . TRBJ2-3 TRBV10-3 CAISEGERARTDTQYF TGTGCCATCAGTGAGGGGGAGAGGGCCCGCACAGATACGCAGTATTTT
. . TRBJ1-5 TRBV19 CASSSGGTNQPQHF TGTGCCAGTAGTTCTGGCGGGACCAATCAGCCCCAGCATTTT
. . TRBJ1-1 TRBV25-1 CASSVRANTEAFF TGTGCCAGCAGTGTACGGGCGAACACTGAAGCTTTCTTT
. . TRBJ2-7 TRBV29-1 CSVEGLKQYF TGCAGCGTTGAGGGACTCAAGCAGTACTTC
once TRBD2 TRBJ2-1 TRBV9 CASSVALSSGENEQFF TGTGCCAGCAGCGTAGCTCTGTCTAGCGGAGAGAATGAGCAGTTCTTC
. . TRBJ2-2 TRBV5-1 CASSFHGSHTGELFF TGCGCCAGCAGCTTTCACGGGTCACACACCGGGGAGCTGTTTTTT
. TRBD2 TRBJ2-1 TRBV7-9 CASSSPDRGLAGVLFF TGTGCCAGCAGCTCCCCGGACAGGGGACTAGCGGGAGTACTGTTCTTC
. . TRBJ2-1 TRBV15 CATSRAVIPGEQFF TGTGCCACCAGCAGAGCCGTGATTCCAGGTGAGCAGTTCTTC
. TRBD2 TRBJ2-1 TRBV7-9 CASSFAGDNEQFF TGTGCCAGCAGCTTCGCGGGAGACAATGAGCAGTTCTTC
. TRBD1 TRBJ2-3 TRBV13 CASSFGQDTDTQYF TGTGCCAGCAGCTTTGGACAGGACACAGATACGCAGTATTTT
. TRBD2 TRBJ2-3 TRBV19 CASSLAGGRRDTQYF TGTGCCAGTAGTCTAGCGGGAGGGCGCAGAGATACGCAGTATTTT
. . TRBJ1-1 TRBV7-9 CASSLPTHMGMNTEAFF TGTGCCAGCAGCTTACCGACACATATGGGTATGAACACTGAAGCTTTCTTT
once TRBD1 TRBJ1-4 TRBV28 CASSSSGQGIGEKLFF TGTGCCAGCAGTTCCTCCGGACAGGGGATAGGAGAAAAACTGTTTTTT
. . TRBJ2-2 TRBV7-9 CASSGSYTGELFF TGTGCCAGCAGCGGTTCCTACACCGGGGAGCTGTTTTTT
. . TRBJ2-1 TRBV29-1 CSVVDSRSVFF TGCAGCGTTGTAGATTCCCGCTCGGTGTTCTTC
. TRBD2 TRBJ2-7 TRBV27 CASSLSGDYTSYEQYF TGTGCCAGCAGTTTATCGGGGGACTACACTTCCTACGAGCAGTACTTC
. TRBD1 TRBJ1-2 TRBV7-6 CASSLISGTGIDGYTF TGTGCCAGCAGCTTAATTTCCGGGACAGGGATCGATGGCTACACCTTC